Each of the 29 T cell receptor beta chains below was sequenced from the same sample in a study of T-cell reconstitution after alpha-beta-depleted transplantation in children. TCRbeta library preparation incorporated unique molecular identifiers. TCRdb called the PCR reads again in MiXCR, with one record for every CDR3 protein. The sample includes about 980,000 distinct CDR3 sequences, roughly 29% seen only once; the top ten take under 30%. The sequencing used PBMCs, mostly from graft donor cells, collected 360 days after TCRalphabeta/CD19-depleted stem cell transplant. These receptor sequences come from a boy younger than two who had a stem cell transplant for SCID, so the T cells may come from the graft donor.

The chain carries TRBV5-5 and TRBJ1-4; D gene uncertain. The CDR3 runs to 15 residues. Germline lookup yields CDR1 SGHKS and CDR2 YYEKEE (reference sequence). V gave up 1 base and J gave up 4 bases, with 11 bases separating them. CDR3 sequence reads: CASSLRGPSNEKLFF. The CDR3 nucleotides read TGTGCCAGCAGCTTGCGTGGACCGAGTAATGAAAAACTGTTTTTT.

Turning to this clonotype: This likely traces to a read error, being one base from a far larger clone. The chain recombines TRBV27 with TRBJ2-6, with no clear D. This CDR3 is 13 amino acids long. Trimming cost V 1 base and J 3 bases, with 1 base left between them. Germline V gene lookup returns CDR1 MNHEY and CDR2 SMNVEV (reference sequence). CDR3 protein: CASSLYGANVLTF. The CDR3 DNA follows: TGTGCCAGCAGTTTATATGGGGCCAACGTCCTGACTTTC.

This clonotype appeared a single time. The rearrangement joins TRBV28 to TRBJ2-4, with D possibly being TRBD1 (5 bases). The germline V gene has CDR1 MDHEN and CDR2 SYDVKM. V lost 3 bases to trimming and J lost 4 bases, with 16 bases between them. The CDR3 totals 16 residues. CDR3 loop: CASSFPLDSLKNIQYF. The CDR3 DNA is TGTGCCAGCAGTTTCCCCCTCGACAGCCTAAAAAACATTCAGTACTTC.

V usage is TRBV27 and J usage is TRBJ2-1, with 7 bases fitting TRBD2. V dropped 7 bases and J dropped 4; count of bases not matched to a gene: 13. The CDR3 extends over 16 amino acids. Germline CDR1 reads MNHEY; CDR2 reads SMNVEV (reference sequence). DNA of the CDR3: TGTGCCAGCATTGGGGGATGGGGGGGTCCGTACAATGAGCAGTTCTTC. Amino acids: CASIGGWGGPYNEQFF.

This clonotype occurred once. The chain combines TRBV29-1 with TRBJ2-6, with a weak D call TRBD1 (6 bases). V dropped 5 bases and J dropped 0 bases, with 17 bases sitting between them. Germline values: CDR1 SQVTM, CDR2 ANQGSEA. The CDR3 has 17 amino acids. This chain's CDR3 is CSVPVGHPNSGANVLTF. The CDR3 DNA is TGCAGCGTTCCGGTGGGACACCCTAACTCTGGGGCCAACGTCCTGACTTTC.

This clonotype turned up a few times. A read error is possible here, since a much larger clone lies one base away. The J gene is TRBJ2-5, the V gene TRBV2; D ambiguous. The CDR3 has 11 amino acids. V was clipped by 3 bases and J by 3 bases, with 2 bases between them. Germline CDR1 reads SNHLY; CDR2 reads FYNNEI. CDR3 protein: CASSDEETQYF. The CDR3, as DNA: TGTGCCAGCAGTGATGAAGAGACCCAGTACTTC.

The chain recombines TRBV7-9 with TRBJ2-3; D not resolved. CDR1 SEHNR and CDR2 FQNEAQ come from the germline V gene (reference sequence). There are 14 residues in the CDR3. Trimming left V 5 bases short and J 2 bases short, with 11 bases between. The CDR3 DNA reads TGTGCCAGCAGCCCTTACGTCTTCACAGATACGCAGTATTTT. Its protein is CASSPYVFTDTQYF.

The gene calls are TRBV6-5 and TRBJ2-7; D ambiguous. Germline V gene lookup returns CDR1 MNHEY and CDR2 SVGAGI. The CDR3 length is 14 residues. V lost 0 bases and J lost 12, with 18 bases in between. The CDR3 is CASSYSGTFGPVYF. The CDR3, as DNA: TGTGCCAGCAGTTACTCGGGTACTTTCGGCCCCGTGTACTTC.

V usage is TRBV9 and J usage is TRBJ2-6; D call uncertain. The length of the CDR3 is 15 residues. Between the trimmed V and J ends, which lost 0 bases and 3 bases, there was a span of 7 bases. The V gene's germline CDR1 is SGDLS and CDR2 YYNGEE. DNA for the CDR3: TGTGCCAGCAGCGTAGGGTTATATGGGGCCAACGTCCTGACTTTC. It codes for CASSVGLYGANVLTF.

The genes are TRBV20-1 and TRBJ1-3, with D perhaps matching TRBD1 (6 bases). Trimming shortened V by 6 bases and J by 4 bases, and 16 bases separated the two germline ends. CDR3 length: 14 amino acids. Germline assignment: CDR1 DFQATT and CDR2 SNEGSKA (reference sequence). Written as DNA, the CDR3 is TGCAGTGCCCCCGTGGGGGGCACCGGAAACACCATATATTTT. Protein: CSAPVGGTGNTIYF.

The chain links TRBV9 to TRBJ1-2; TRBD1 agrees at 8 bases. There are 13 residues in the CDR3. Trimming cost V 3 bases and J 7 bases; bases outside gene matches: 5. Germline values: CDR1 SGDLS, CDR2 YYNGEE. DNA for the CDR3: TGTGCCAGCAGCGCAGACAGGGGAGGTGGCTACACCTTC. Translated, it gives CASSADRGGGYTF.

V usage is TRBV29-1 and J usage is TRBJ2-3; D tentatively reads TRBD1 or TRBD2 (5 bases each). V was shortened by 1 base and J by 0 bases, with 11 bases between the two germline ends. This CDR3 contains 15 residues. Germline CDR1 and CDR2: SQVTM and ANQGSEA. The CDR3 is CSVEAGTASTDTQYF. The CDR3 nucleotides read TGCAGCGTTGAAGCCGGGACCGCAAGCACAGATACGCAGTATTTT.

The chain employs TRBV3-1 and TRBJ2-7; 7 nucleotides align to TRBD1. The trim removed 0 bases at V and 2 bases at J, leaving 10 bases unmatched. The germline CDR1 and CDR2 sequences are LGHDT and YNNKEL (reference sequence). CDR3 length equals 17 residues. The CDR3 DNA follows: TGTGCCAGCAGCCAAGACCTATTGGGACAGAGCACCTACGAGCAGTACTTC. It is translated as CASSQDLLGQSTYEQYF.

The chain employs TRBV20-1 and TRBJ2-5; D is unresolved. The germline CDR1 and CDR2 sequences are DFQATT and SNEGSKA (reference sequence). The CDR3 length is 10 residues. Trimming stripped 7 bases from V and 5 bases from J, with 8 bases between. The CDR3, as DNA: TGCAGTGGCTTGGAGGAGACCCAGTACTTC. This codes for CSGLEETQYF.

This rearrangement joins TRBV10-3 to TRBJ2-1; D not resolved. The germline V and J ends were trimmed by 1 base and 7 bases, with 8 bases remaining between them. Germline lookup yields CDR1 ENHRY and CDR2 SYGVKD. There are 13 residues in the CDR3. This CDR3 reads CAISELGFNEQFF. CDR3 bases: TGTGCCATCAGTGAGTTAGGATTTAATGAGCAGTTCTTC.

This clonotype has just a few counts. J is TRBJ2-3 and V is TRBV4-2; D is tentatively TRBD1 or TRBD2 (5 bases each). This CDR3 comprises 16 residues. Germline V CDR1 and CDR2: LGHNA, YNFKEQ. The V gene lost 1 base and the J gene lost 1 base, with 12 bases spanning the gap. Here the CDR3 DNA reads TGTGCCAGCAGCCAAGGGATGGGGGTCGGCACAGATACGCAGTATTTT. It translates to CASSQGMGVGTDTQYF.

The chain employs TRBV12-3 or TRBV12-4 and TRBJ1-1; the D gene is possibly TRBD1 (5 bases). The CDR3 has 14 amino acids. V was cut by 6 bases and J by 0 bases, with 11 bases left in between. The CDR3 reads CASSRQKLNTEAFF. The CDR3 nucleotides read TGTGCCAGCAGCAGACAGAAATTGAACACTGAAGCTTTCTTT.

V usage is TRBV6-5 and J usage is TRBJ2-2; a weak D match, TRBD1 (5 bases). V gave up 4 bases and J gave up 3 bases, with 15 bases separating them. Germline CDR1 is MNHEY and CDR2 is SVGAGI. The CDR3 is made up of 16 amino acids. CDR3 sequence (DNA): TGTGCCAGCAGTTTAACACCCAGGGTCCACACCGGGGAGCTGTTTTTT. This codes for CASSLTPRVHTGELFF.

The V and J genes are TRBV4-3 and TRBJ2-7; D may be TRBD1 (6 bases). The CDR3 totals 14 residues. With 0 bases removed from V and 3 bases from J, the gap between germline ends came to 9 bases. Germline CDR1 LGHNA, CDR2 YSLEER. The chain's CDR3 is CASSQDIGGYEQYF. The CDR3 nucleotides read TGCGCCAGCAGCCAAGATATAGGGGGCTACGAGCAGTACTTC.

The chain carries TRBV29-1 and TRBJ2-7; the match to TRBD2 covers 8 bases. The germline V gene has CDR1 SQVTM and CDR2 ANQGSEA. J was trimmed by 6 bases and V by 6 bases; bases with no gene match: 4. CDR3 size: 11 residues. This CDR3 is CSVERGLEQYF. CDR3 nucleotide sequence: TGCAGCGTGGAGCGGGGGCTCGAGCAGTACTTC.

The genes are TRBV7-2 and TRBJ2-2; 9 nucleotides match TRBD2. With V trimmed by 5 bases and J by 3 bases, 4 bases remained unmatched. Germline V CDR1 and CDR2: SGHTA, FQGNSA. The CDR3 spans 15 residues. The CDR3 nucleotides read TGTGCCAGCAGCCTCATAGCGGGGGACACCGGGGAGCTGTTTTTT. This codes for CASSLIAGDTGELFF.

This rearrangement joins TRBV7-9 to TRBJ2-2; D is undetermined. Trimming cost V 5 bases and J 6 bases, with 10 bases left between them. The CDR3 has 13 residues. The V gene's germline CDR1 is SEHNR and CDR2 FQNEAQ (reference sequence). The CDR3 coding sequence is TGTGCCAGCAGCCGAGAGGCCCCCGGGGAGCTGTTTTTT. Translated: CASSREAPGELFF.

The chain is built from TRBV7-3 and TRBJ2-1, with TRBD1 matching 9 bases. Germline loops: CDR1 SGHTA, CDR2 FQGTGA. The CDR3 is 15 amino acids. J lost 5 bases, V lost 8 bases, and 10 bases had no gene match. CDR3 in DNA: TGTGCCAGCGGGAGACCGGGACAGGGAAACAATGAGCAGTTCTTC. It encodes CASGRPGQGNNEQFF. The variable domain in full, with the rest retrieved from reference TRBV7-3 and TRBJ2-1, is GAGVSQTPSNKVTEKGKYVELRCDPISGHTALYWYRQSLGQGPEFLIYFQGTGAADDSGLPNDRFFAVRPEGSVSTLKIQRTERGDSAVYLCASGRPGQGNNEQFFGPGTRLTVL.

The rearrangement joins TRBV4-2 to TRBJ2-7, with TRBD2 identical over 8 bases. After removal of 1 base from V and 2 bases from J, the junction contained 7 bases not matched to a gene. The germline CDR1 and CDR2 sequences are LGHNA and YNFKEQ. The CDR3 runs to 16 residues. CDR3 coding DNA: TGTGCCAGCAGCCAAGCCCTCGGGGGGGGGACCTACGAGCAGTACTTC. It encodes CASSQALGGGTYEQYF.

This clonotype occurred many times. The rearrangement joins TRBV9 to TRBJ2-5; perhaps TRBD2 as D (5 bases). The CDR3 spans 14 residues. Germline lookup yields CDR1 SGDLS and CDR2 YYNGEE. Trimming left V 0 bases short and J 4 bases short, with 10 bases between. The chain's CDR3 is CASSVGGGLETQYF. The CDR3 nucleotides read TGTGCCAGCAGCGTAGGTGGCGGGTTAGAGACCCAGTACTTC.

This clonotype was seen a few times. The rearrangement uses TRBV6-5 and TRBJ2-7; 9 nucleotides agree with TRBD1. The V and J ends lost 6 bases and 2 bases, in that order; junction bases with no gene match: 8. Germline CDR1 reads MNHEY; CDR2 reads SVGAGI. This CDR3 has 15 amino acids. The DNA of the CDR3 is TGTGCCAGCAGCTTAGACAGGGGGGGCCCCTACGAGCAGTACTTC. Protein: CASSLDRGGPYEQYF.

This clonotype has just one count. The V call is TRBV23-1, the J call TRBJ2-2; D is unresolved. TRBV23-1 belongs to the ORF category, with a function that is uncertain. V lost 4 bases and J lost 13, with 25 bases in between. The CDR3 is 16 amino acids. CDR3 sequence: CASSPPVARPQSRLFF. As DNA, the CDR3 is TGCGCCAGCAGTCCCCCGGTGGCCAGACCTCAATCTCGGCTGTTTTTT.

This clonotype was detected a few times. The germline gene is not matched at one end of the junction; a read error may be the cause. This chain links TRBV11-2 with TRBJ1-1; D remains unclear. CDR1 is SGHAT, CDR2 FQNNGV, per germline. This CDR3 has 13 residues. DNA for the CDR3: TGTGCCAGCAGCTTAGCCCCCCTAGCAGGACCGTTTTTT. Translation gives CASSLAPLAGPFF.

The chain uses TRBV30 and TRBJ2-2; possible D gene TRBD1, 6 bases. The germline V gene encodes CDR1 GTSNPN and CDR2 SVGIG (reference sequence). The V end lost 2 bases, the J end lost 4 bases, and 14 bases lay between the germline ends. CDR3 length: 15 amino acids. DNA for the CDR3: TGTGCCTGGAGTCCGAACCCAGGGGTCACCGGGGAGCTGTTTTTT. It encodes CAWSPNPGVTGELFF. The full variable domain, with the rest looked up from reference TRBV30 and TRBJ2-2, is SQTIHQWPATLVQPVGSPLSLECTVEGTSNPNLYWYRQAAGRGLQLLFYSVGIGQISSEVPQNLSASRPQDRQFILSSKKLLLSDSGFYLCAWSPNPGVTGELFFGEGSRLTVL.